Described below is a single T cell receptor (beta chain) sequence and its context. Roughly 0.45 to 1 ug RNA was reverse transcribed with random hexamers. TCRdb passed the immunoSEQ multiplex PCR reads through MiXCR, listing each CDR3 protein once. The sample includes approximately 190,000 distinct CDR3 sequences, just under 95% seen only once; the top ten take around 0.16%. This record belongs to a study of CD8 T cells in Susac syndrome. The authors negatively isolated CD8+ and CD4+ T cells and FACS-enriched TEMRA cells. In germline, CDR1 is MGHRA, CDR2 YSYEKL. Trimming stripped 2 bases from V and 5 bases from J, with 13 bases between. This CDR3 comprises 15 residues.

The receptor's source is a human donor with Susac syndrome. The chain is built from TRBV4-1 and TRBJ2-4; D is unclear. Sample: CD8+ T cells from PBMCs. CDR3 coding DNA: TGCGCCAGCAGCCAACCCTCAAGGGCCGAAAACATTCAGTACTTC. Translated, it gives CASSQPSRAENIQYF.